This record concerns one T cell receptor (beta chain) sequence. The use of a sample-barcoded 5' primer and a J-beta primer mix characterized a second PCR of 7 to 11 cycles. TCRdb reprocessed the 5' RACE reads with MiXCR, giving one entry per CDR3 protein. The profile shows roughly 1,000,000 distinct CDR3 sequences, 25% of them singletons. Germline-derived CDR1 and CDR2 are SGHNT and YENEEA. The J segment lost 2 bases and the V segment lost 6 bases, leaving 11 bases of the junction unmatched. This CDR3 has 16 amino acids. The sample originates from a study of blood T cells in healthy people across ages. The sample, 9 to 10 milliliters of peripheral blood, was drawn from each donor. A further study also used this sample, focusing on T cells of mothers and their children.

The V call is TRBV11-3, the J call TRBJ2-5; 8 bases agree with TRBD2. Specimen: blood. This clonotype originated in a girl aged 2-10 years in good health. CDR3 amino acids: CASSSGGGLMQETQYF. In DNA form, the CDR3 reads TGTGCCAGCAGTTCGGGGGGGGGCTTGATGCAAGAGACCCAGTACTTC.